This T cell receptor (beta chain) was sequenced in a study of blood T cell repertoires in COVID-19. Study overall: Some COVID-19 samples were acute and others convalescent; all came from the United States, Italy and Spain.

Sequencing was performed with immunoSEQ multiplex PCR; in TCRdb, only in-frame clones are kept and a portion is missing. The data show over 150,000 clones, with 70% to 90% seen just once and approximately 1.1% held by the top ten. The V gene end was trimmed by 0 bases and the J gene end by 1 base; junction bases not matched to a gene: 10. This CDR3 contains 19 residues. Germline CDR1 and CDR2: SGHRS and YFSETQ. The rearrangement links TRBV5-1 to TRBJ2-7; 13 bases align to TRBD2. Sequencing was done on a sample of peripheral blood. This TCR derives from a man in his thirties or forties with acute or convalescent COVID-19. CDR3 sequence: CASSLGAPTSGGPSYEQYF. Written as DNA, the CDR3 is TGCGCCAGCAGCTTGGGCGCCCCGACTAGCGGGGGGCCTTCCTACGAGCAGTACTTC.